A single sample is the source of the 4 T cell receptor beta chains below, sequenced in a study of CD8+ T cells in alopecia areata. In each case, RNA was isolated and then reverse transcribed into cDNA as the sequencing template. The table came from immunoSEQ multiplex PCR; TCRdb's copy has only in-frame clones and leaves some out. The profile shows 150,000 or so clones, 87% of them singletons. Sequencing used CD8+ T cells sorted from blood, obtained at week 0. The receptors shown here come from a human donor with alopecia areata.

This clone is a singleton in its sample. This chain joins TRBV29-1 and TRBJ2-1; D remains ambiguous. The length of the CDR3 is 12 residues. CDR1 SQVTM and CDR2 ANQGSEA come from the germline V gene. The V gene lost 5 bases and the J gene lost 5 bases, with 10 bases spanning the gap. This CDR3 is CSVPLFDNEQFF. The CDR3 nucleotides read TGCAGCGTTCCTTTATTTGACAATGAGCAGTTCTTC.

The rearrangement uses TRBV5-6 and TRBJ2-4; TRBD1 agrees at 9 bases. Per germline, CDR1 SGHDT and CDR2 YYEEEE. V gave up 3 bases and J gave up 1 base; unmatched junction bases: 5. The CDR3 is made up of 16 amino acids. CDR3 region: CASSWEGTGAKNIQYF. CDR3 coding DNA: TGTGCCAGCAGCTGGGAGGGGACAGGGGCCAAAAACATTCAGTACTTC. Variable domain in full (rest from reference TRBV5-6 and TRBJ2-4): DAGVTQSPTHLIKTRGQQVTLRCSPKSGHDTVSWYQQALGQGPQFIFQYYEEEERQRGNFPDRFSGHQFPNYSSELNVNALLLGDSALYLCASSWEGTGAKNIQYFGAGTRLSVL.

This rearrangement joins TRBV19 to TRBJ1-5; D is uncertain. CDR1 is LNHDA, CDR2 SQIVND, per germline (reference sequence). This CDR3 region has 14 residues. Trimming removed 7 bases from V and 1 base from J, with 11 bases in between. DNA for the CDR3: TGTGCCAGTAATTGGGGTCCGAGCAATCAGCCCCAGCATTTT. Amino acids: CASNWGPSNQPQHF.

This clone was observed a handful of times. The chain combines TRBV23-1 with TRBJ2-1, with D possibly matching TRBD1 (6 bases). TRBV23-1 carries the ORF label, with uncertain function. The CDR3 has 16 residues. The V end lost 5 bases, the J end lost 6 bases, and 20 bases lay between the germline ends. CDR3 DNA: TGCGCCAGCAGTTCACCCACCGGGACACGGGGCAATGAGCAGTTCTTC. It codes for CASSSPTGTRGNEQFF.